The rows below give T cell receptor beta chains drawn from one sample of a study of PD-1 blockade in classical Hodgkin lymphoma. Here immunoSEQ multiplex PCR was the method, and the copy in TCRdb shows in-frame clones only, minus some. The data contain about 59,000 clones, over 85% of them singletons. Material: peripheral blood mononuclear cells (PBMCs), obtained at baseline. The receptor set was obtained from a human donor with classical Hodgkin lymphoma. The CDR3 runs from the conserved cysteine through the conserved F or W. The D gene is left open where the match is weak. Some rows mark clone size as missing; the rest say once, few, many or name a class of expanded clone.

J | V | D | size | CDR3 | DNA
TRBJ2-7 | TRBV4-1 | TRBD1 | . | CASSPGWVGTGAEQYF | TGCGCCAGCAGCCCCGGGTGGGTAGGGACAGGGGCCGAGCAGTACTTC
TRBJ2-3 | TRBV29-1 | . | . | CSVGADSTDTQYF | TGCAGCGTTGGAGCGGACAGCACAGATACGCAGTATTTT
TRBJ1-1 | TRBV28 | . | . | CASSLFYSEAFF | TGTGCCAGCAGTTTATTCTACAGTGAAGCTTTCTTT
TRBJ2-5 | TRBV11-1 | TRBD2 | medium-sized | CASSPQREGETQYF | TGTGCCAGCAGCCCTCAGCGGGAGGGTGAGACCCAGTACTTC
TRBJ2-7 | TRBV6-1 | TRBD2 | . | CASSLAGSSYEQYF | TGTGCCAGCAGCTTAGCGGGGTCCTCCTACGAGCAGTACTTC
TRBJ2-3 | TRBV4-2 | . | . | CASSQETVGAIFTDTQYF | TGTGCCAGCAGCCAGGAGACCGTTGGGGCTATATTCACAGATACGCAGTATTTT
TRBJ2-7 | TRBV18 | TRBD1 | . | CASSPPGQSYEQYF | TGTGCCAGCTCACCACCGGGACAGTCCTACGAGCAGTACTTC
TRBJ1-1 | TRBV29-1 | . | . | CSVEDRLGANTEAFF | TGCAGCGTTGAAGATCGGCTGGGGGCGAACACTGAAGCTTTCTTT
TRBJ2-7 | TRBV7-2 | . | . | CASSAAEFSYEQYF | TGTGCCAGCAGCGCCGCCGAGTTCTCCTACGAGCAGTACTTC
TRBJ1-1 | TRBV28 | . | . | CASRGPTVNAFF | TGTGCCAGCAGGGGGCCGACAGTAAATGCTTTCTTT
TRBJ2-3 | TRBV4-1 | TRBD1 | . | CASSQGWGQGTDTQYF | TGCGCCAGCAGCCAAGGATGGGGACAGGGTACAGATACGCAGTATTTT
TRBJ1-1 | TRBV5-5 | TRBD1 | once | CASSVGQGRTEAFF | TGTGCCAGCAGCGTCGGACAGGGAAGGACTGAAGCTTTCTTT
TRBJ2-2 | TRBV7-6 | TRBD2 | . | CASTWGGNTGELFF | TGTGCCAGCACCTGGGGGGGGAACACCGGGGAGCTGTTTTTT
TRBJ1-6 | TRBV11-1 | . | few | CASSRALGSPLHF | TGTGCCAGCAGCAGGGCTTTGGGTTCACCCCTCCACTTT